These T cell receptor beta chains were read from a single sample in a study of blood T cells in healthy people across ages. From the 5' RACE reads, TCRdb called clonotypes with MiXCR, one entry per CDR3 protein. The table records around 900,000 distinct CDR3 sequences, around 28% of them present only once. Specimen: blood. The receptors come from a woman over 75 in good health. CDR3s leave out the opening cysteine and the closing phenylalanine or tryptophan. A D gene is named only where the DNA matches it firmly.

v_call: TRBV15; j_call: TRBJ2-7; d_call: .; cdr3_aa: ATSRDLADSYEQY
v_call: TRBV19; j_call: TRBJ2-5; d_call: .; cdr3_aa: ASSIEGGRREETQY
v_call: TRBV3-1; j_call: TRBJ1-1; d_call: TRBD1; cdr3_aa: ASSQDRGRRTEAF
v_call: TRBV5-1; j_call: TRBJ2-7; d_call: TRBD2; cdr3_aa: AGSLRLGGSSRYEQY
v_call: TRBV2; j_call: TRBJ2-5; d_call: .; cdr3_aa: ASSNQLTDQETQY
v_call: TRBV2; j_call: TRBJ1-5; d_call: .; cdr3_aa: ASSESEWDGQPQH
v_call: TRBV24-1; j_call: TRBJ1-4; d_call: TRBD1; cdr3_aa: ATSESRQGGEKLF
v_call: TRBV12-3/TRBV12-4; j_call: TRBJ2-3; d_call: .; cdr3_aa: ASRMRRQSTDTQY
v_call: TRBV6-2/TRBV6-3; j_call: TRBJ2-5; d_call: TRBD1; cdr3_aa: ASSYFGGQGRETQY
v_call: TRBV7-2; j_call: TRBJ1-2; d_call: TRBD1; cdr3_aa: ASSLVSGQGLSWDGYT
v_call: TRBV4-3; j_call: TRBJ2-7; d_call: .; cdr3_aa: ASSQALSTVPILYEQY
v_call: TRBV6-6; j_call: TRBJ1-2; d_call: .; cdr3_aa: AGSYPGRDYGYT
v_call: TRBV12-3/TRBV12-4; j_call: TRBJ2-5; d_call: .; cdr3_aa: ASSYERVQETQY
v_call: TRBV11-3; j_call: TRBJ1-2; d_call: TRBD1; cdr3_aa: ASSLGNRGRDYGYT
v_call: TRBV20-1; j_call: TRBJ1-2; d_call: .; cdr3_aa: SARGGYYGYT
v_call: TRBV10-3; j_call: TRBJ1-1; d_call: .; cdr3_aa: AISESDGVTEAF
v_call: TRBV7-2; j_call: TRBJ2-4; d_call: .; cdr3_aa: ASSLRTRGVEQY
v_call: TRBV12-3/TRBV12-4; j_call: TRBJ2-2; d_call: .; cdr3_aa: ASSLHFSRDTGELF
v_call: TRBV5-5; j_call: TRBJ2-4; d_call: .; cdr3_aa: ASSFAGLYQY
v_call: TRBV3-1; j_call: TRBJ2-5; d_call: .; cdr3_aa: ASSPTPRNQETQY
v_call: TRBV5-1; j_call: TRBJ2-7; d_call: .; cdr3_aa: ASSFRGPSSYEQY
v_call: TRBV10-3; j_call: TRBJ2-2; d_call: TRBD2; cdr3_aa: AISQGAGTNTGELF
v_call: TRBV6-2/TRBV6-3; j_call: TRBJ2-1; d_call: .; cdr3_aa: ASSSTGSNEQF
v_call: TRBV29-1; j_call: TRBJ2-3; d_call: .; cdr3_aa: SVESGLITDTQY
v_call: TRBV7-2; j_call: TRBJ2-7; d_call: .; cdr3_aa: ASSVKGQGSYEQY
v_call: TRBV19; j_call: TRBJ1-5; d_call: .; cdr3_aa: ASSIGRVYSNQPQH
v_call: TRBV9; j_call: TRBJ2-5; d_call: TRBD1; cdr3_aa: ASSYTGGAETQY
v_call: TRBV11-2; j_call: TRBJ2-1; d_call: TRBD2; cdr3_aa: ASSPRRGGGRNNEQF
v_call: TRBV20-1; j_call: TRBJ2-1; d_call: .; cdr3_aa: GAWETQF
v_call: TRBV10-2; j_call: TRBJ2-5; d_call: TRBD2; cdr3_aa: ASSEWAGGNRGETQY
v_call: TRBV6-1; j_call: TRBJ2-6; d_call: .; cdr3_aa: ASSTLRGAASGANVLT
v_call: TRBV5-5; j_call: TRBJ1-2; d_call: TRBD1; cdr3_aa: ASSLVPTGPYGYT
v_call: TRBV18; j_call: TRBJ2-7; d_call: TRBD2; cdr3_aa: ASSSGLGSNEQY
v_call: TRBV20-1; j_call: TRBJ1-5; d_call: .; cdr3_aa: SAPDRYSNQPQH
v_call: TRBV6-1; j_call: TRBJ2-3; d_call: TRBD2; cdr3_aa: ASSEAGTSGGARDTQY
v_call: TRBV3-1; j_call: TRBJ2-1; d_call: .; cdr3_aa: ASSQTGTYHNEQF
v_call: TRBV7-9; j_call: TRBJ1-2; d_call: .; cdr3_aa: ASSSSTGAIGYT
v_call: TRBV6-2/TRBV6-3; j_call: TRBJ1-2; d_call: .; cdr3_aa: ASKGVLGGYT
v_call: TRBV7-9; j_call: TRBJ2-4; d_call: TRBD1; cdr3_aa: ASSFGQGVGRAKNIQY
v_call: TRBV6-6; j_call: TRBJ2-7; d_call: TRBD1; cdr3_aa: ASSPDRGGVDEQY
v_call: TRBV7-2; j_call: TRBJ2-5; d_call: TRBD2; cdr3_aa: ASSLRGASGVETQY
v_call: TRBV5-1; j_call: TRBJ1-3; d_call: .; cdr3_aa: ASSSGARKANTIY
v_call: TRBV2; j_call: TRBJ1-4; d_call: .; cdr3_aa: ASRGRAPQKLF